This entry concerns a single T cell receptor (beta chain). Its antigen is as yet unknown. Germline and genes: mouse. Read data end 1 residue before the CDR3 end; the end is taken from the germline J gene. Time point: mouse harvest day 7 after allogeneic transplant. Tail vein injection delivered 10^7 T-cell-depleted bone marrow cells and 10^6 splenic CD5+ T cells. Tissues came from B6→BALB/c major-mismatch GVHD mice at day 7 or 14. V lost 0 bases, J lost 7 bases, and 9 bases lay in between. Germline CDR1 reads SGHSN; CDR2 reads HYEKVE. The CDR3 is made up of 12 amino acids. The data belong to a study of tissue T cells after allogeneic stem cell transplantation. Study results and limitations: Only a limited share of tissue TCRs appeared in blood or spleen.

Generated by immunoSEQ multiplex PCR, the TCRdb table keeps only in-frame clones and is missing some. The data contain around 4,200 clones, around 60% of them seen just once; the ten biggest clones take up around 30%. The TCR comes from a female BALB/c mouse given C57BL/6 T cells with graft-versus-host disease after an allogeneic hematopoietic cell transplant. The chain employs TRBV12-1 and TRBJ2-7; perhaps TRBD2 as D (6 bases). The sequenced sample was spleen. The CDR3 bases that were read are TGTGCCAGCTCTCTCGGGGGGAGGGAACAGTAC. It encodes CASSLGGREQY. The full CDR3 protein is CASSLGGREQYF. The variable domain in full, with the rest retrieved from reference TRBV12-1 and TRBJ2-7, is DSGVVQSPRHIIKEKGGRSVLTCIPISGHSNVVWYQQTLGKELKFLIQHYEKVERDKGFLPSRFSVQQFDDYHSEMNMSALELEDSAMYFCASSLGGREQYFGPGTRLTVL.